This T cell receptor (beta chain) was identified in a study of blood T cell repertoires in COVID-19 (dated by TCRdb to the early 2020s). For context, the study as a whole: The collaborator samples originated in the United States, Italy and Spain and spanned the acute and convalescent phases of COVID-19. The prospective study material was composed of cDNA or gDNA derived from T cells, B-cell-depleted T cells, or PBMCs. Subjects who had been exposed to COVID-19, were actively infected with it, or had recovered from it provided the deeply sampled blood TCRbeta repertoires that made up the dataset. A freely available public database, intended as a resource for researchers studying the immune response to SARS-CoV-2, is where the repertoires were released. Samples were obtained from the ongoing ImmuneRACE study (first 160 participants) and from over 1,000 subjects provided by 6 global collaborators. Nearly every sample came with metadata listing a de-identified subject ID, COVID-19 status, age in years and sex. HLA class I and class II types, where available, came from metadata supplied by the sample provider rather than from assay-based typing.

Concerning this clone itself: It lacks a known antigen. There are no base qualities to consult, and no much larger clone falls within one base.

From cysteine to phenylalanine, the CDR3 is 17 amino acids long. Only the CDR3 DNA stays, 51 bases, in frame from base 1. Trimmed from V: 11 bases; trimmed from J: 2 bases; junction bases lacking a gene match: 15. Per the germline V gene, SNHLY is the CDR1 and FYNNEI is the CDR2. Results the study describes overall, beyond this receptor: The amount of clinical and demographic metadata varied by source and participant and was provided uncurated.

Collaborating institutions collected whole blood in K2EDTA tubes following their own protocols. For TCRbeta analysis, collaborators shipped samples in one of three forms: frozen whole blood, isolated PBMCs, or DNA extracted from either of those sample types. TCRbeta CDR3 regions were amplified from genomic DNA by means of the immunoSEQ Assay, a bias-controlled multiplex PCR. Turning to the authors' computational methods: The number of nucleated cells in each sample was estimated from the amplification of reference gene primers within the assay. To quantify the absolute abundance of each unique TCRbeta CDR3 rearrangement, sequence reads were collapsed and filtered. For each sample, productive Simpson clonality was calculated by taking the square root of Simpson's diversity index across productive rearrangements. The immuneACCESS repertoire file appears here via TCRdb, limited to in-frame rearrangements. These files lack a portion of the clones; in checked studies, under half of the deficit traces to unresolved V genes, and the cause of the others is not known. V and J calls and clone size are copied from that table; D and trimming were computed from the DNA. This sample holds some 670,000 clones; 70% to 90% were observed only once. Jointly, the top ten make up over 0.2% of the sample.

The chain was built from TRBV2 and TRBJ2-2; TRBD2 aligns with 9 central bases. Input material: peripheral blood. The receptor comes from a woman aged 18-29 years with acute or convalescent COVID-19. The sequenced DNA: TGTGCCGGATTAGGGACTAGCAGGCTTCATAACACCGGGGAGCTGTTTTTT. It is translated as CAGLGTSRLHNTGELFF.